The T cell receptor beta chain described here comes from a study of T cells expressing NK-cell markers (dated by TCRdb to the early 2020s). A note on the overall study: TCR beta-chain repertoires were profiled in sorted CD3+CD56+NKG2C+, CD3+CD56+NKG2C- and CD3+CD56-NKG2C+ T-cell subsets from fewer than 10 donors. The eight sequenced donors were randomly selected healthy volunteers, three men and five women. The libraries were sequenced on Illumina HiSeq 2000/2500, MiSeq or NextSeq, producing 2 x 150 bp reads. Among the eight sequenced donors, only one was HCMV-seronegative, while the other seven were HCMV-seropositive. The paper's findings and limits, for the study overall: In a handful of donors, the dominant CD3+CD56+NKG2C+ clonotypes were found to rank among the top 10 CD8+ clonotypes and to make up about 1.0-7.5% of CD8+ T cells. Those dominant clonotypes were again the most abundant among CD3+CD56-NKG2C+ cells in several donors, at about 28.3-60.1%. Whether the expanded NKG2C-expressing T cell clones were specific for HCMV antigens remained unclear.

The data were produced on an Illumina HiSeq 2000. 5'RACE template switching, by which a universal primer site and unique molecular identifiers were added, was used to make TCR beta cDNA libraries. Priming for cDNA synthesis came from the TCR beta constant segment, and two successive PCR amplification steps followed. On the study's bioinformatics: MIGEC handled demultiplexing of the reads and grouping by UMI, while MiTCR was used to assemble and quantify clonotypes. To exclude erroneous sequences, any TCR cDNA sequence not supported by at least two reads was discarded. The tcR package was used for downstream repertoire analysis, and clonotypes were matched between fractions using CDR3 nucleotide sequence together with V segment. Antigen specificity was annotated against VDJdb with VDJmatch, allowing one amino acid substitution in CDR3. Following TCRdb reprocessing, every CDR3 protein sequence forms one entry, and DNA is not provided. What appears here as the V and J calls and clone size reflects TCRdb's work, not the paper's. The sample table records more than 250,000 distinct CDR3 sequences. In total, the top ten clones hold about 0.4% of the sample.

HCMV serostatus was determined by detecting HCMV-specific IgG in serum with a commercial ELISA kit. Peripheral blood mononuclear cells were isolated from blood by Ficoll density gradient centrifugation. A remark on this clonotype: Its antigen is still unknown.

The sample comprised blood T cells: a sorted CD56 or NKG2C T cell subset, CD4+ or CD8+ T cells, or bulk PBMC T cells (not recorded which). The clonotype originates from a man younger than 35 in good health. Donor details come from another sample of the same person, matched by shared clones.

The CDR3 reads as follows: CSARSTAWAGELGNIQYF. This chain is built from TRBV20-1 and TRBJ2-4; TCRdb designates TRBD2, a call that cannot be tested without DNA. From its cysteine to its phenylalanine, the CDR3 spans 18 amino acids. The entry carries no DNA sequence. Reading the germline V gene (reference sequence) gives CDR1 DFQATT and CDR2 SNEGSKA.